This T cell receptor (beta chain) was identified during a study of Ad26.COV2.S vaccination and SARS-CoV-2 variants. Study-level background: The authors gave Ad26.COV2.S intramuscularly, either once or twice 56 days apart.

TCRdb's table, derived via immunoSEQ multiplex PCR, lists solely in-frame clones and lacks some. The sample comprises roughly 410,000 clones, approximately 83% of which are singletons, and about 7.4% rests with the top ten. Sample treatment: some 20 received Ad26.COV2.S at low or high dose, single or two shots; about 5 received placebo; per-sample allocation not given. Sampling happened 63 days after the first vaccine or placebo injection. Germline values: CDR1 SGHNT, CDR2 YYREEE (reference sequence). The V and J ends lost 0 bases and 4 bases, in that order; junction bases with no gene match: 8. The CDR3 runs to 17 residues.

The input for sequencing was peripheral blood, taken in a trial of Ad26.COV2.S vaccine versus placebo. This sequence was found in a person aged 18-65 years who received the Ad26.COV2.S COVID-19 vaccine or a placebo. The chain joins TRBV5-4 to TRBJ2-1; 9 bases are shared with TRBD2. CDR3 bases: TGTGCCAGCAGCTTGGCCCCCAGGGCGGGGGGGTACAATGAGCAGTTCTTC. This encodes CASSLAPRAGGYNEQFF. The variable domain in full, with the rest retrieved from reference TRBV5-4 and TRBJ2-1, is ETGVTQSPTHLIKTRGQQVTLRCSSQSGHNTVSWYQQALGQGPQFIFQYYREEENGRGNFPPRFSGLQFPNYSSELNVNALELDDSALYLCASSLAPRAGGYNEQFFGPGTRLTVL.